This paragraph reports one T cell receptor (beta chain). This clonotype was seen only a few times. What this receptor recognizes is not known. Base qualities were left out, and no much larger clone turns up one base away. Deletion took 1 base off V and 6 bases off J, with a span of 12 bases between the germline ends. Measured from the cysteine to the phenylalanine, the CDR3 is 15 residues long. Kept here is only the CDR3 DNA, which spans 45 bases and is read in frame from base 1. CDR1 is given as SEHNR and CDR2 as FQNEAQ, both from the germline V gene (reference sequence). Amplification of TCR beta CDR3 regions was carried out from RNA transcripts. The first round of RT-PCR for the TCR CDR3 was performed with the HTBI primer set and the Qiagen OneStep RT-PCR kit. A second multiplex PCR round built the libraries, followed by size selection and purification. Libraries were sequenced paired-end with 100 bp reads on an Illumina HiSeq2000. On the study's bioinformatics: SOAPnuke was used to process the raw data, removing reads that contained adapters or uncalled bases, had a mean Phred below 15, or lacked an exact match to the constant primer or identifier. COPE v1.2.5 was used to merge high-quality paired reads, and clonotypes were defined as unique nucleotide sequences. MiTCR v1.1 was used to align clonotypes to the IMGT TRBV, TRBD and TRBJ reference segments. Only V-J combinations with frequency above 0.0001, covering 99% to 99.2% of repertoires, were analysed. The TCS score was defined as F50 (clonal expansion) divided by E x V (chaos), with BLOSUM62-based TCRdist calculated between CDR3 peptides within each V-J. Welch's t-statistics and random forest reduced several hundred V-J features to about 13, which were used in a naive Bayes classifier (R e1071). Clones were called with MiXCR by TCRdb after fastp trimmed the public reads at Q25, and only in-frame beta chains were retained. Identical CDR3 protein sequences are pooled into one entry, listed with their most common genes and DNA. What appears here as the V and J calls and clone size reflects TCRdb's work, not the paper's. Recorded for this sample are about 640,000 distinct CDR3 sequences; about 14% of them occurred a single time. Around 12% of the sample lies in the top ten.

The entry originates in a study of T cells in Graves' hyperthyroidism and ophthalmopathy (dated by TCRdb to between 2019 and 2020). In terms of the full investigation: Peripheral blood was collected at initial diagnosis, before any treatment. A discovery cohort of 95 to 100 patients, about 40 with Graves' ophthalmopathy and 57 with stable Graves' hyperthyroidism, was used to find distinguishing TCR V-J signatures. Whether ophthalmopathy could be predicted prospectively was tested in an independent validation cohort made up of some 20 hyperthyroidism patients plus 17 patients who later progressed to ophthalmopathy. The 100 discovery patients were randomly split 7:3 into training and test sets. In addition, the study compared T-cell repertoires in thyroid tissue and in blood from about six Graves' hyperthyroidism patients. Once sampling was done, hyperthyroidism patients were given methimazole at a starting dose of 30 mg daily, whereas ophthalmopathy patients were given high-dose intravenous methylprednisolone. The paper reports TCR Vbeta CDR3 sequencing of over 130 peripheral blood samples: under 45 ophthalmopathy, 70 to 85 hyperthyroidism and 17 progressor patients. Broad study findings and their caveats: In validation, the model predicted progression to ophthalmopathy with 55% to 71% sensitivity and roughly 72% specificity, a median of approximately 6.5 months before onset. Sample size was not statistically predetermined, and investigators were not blinded to group allocation. Blood samples also contained most of the expanded thyroid clonotypes (frequency above 0.001), which suggests that blood repertoires may reflect thyroid immune responses. Ophthalmopathy was separated from stable hyperthyroidism by a 13 V-J signature model, with 85% to 90% sensitivity and approximately 81% specificity obtained in cross-validation and 80%/75% obtained in testing.

In the ophthalmopathy patients, disease was moderately to severely active, with a Clinical Activity Score of 3 or more, a NOSPECS grade of 4 or more, and a duration of less than 3 months. Exclusion was applied to patients with uncontrolled infections, other autoimmune diseases, pregnancy or lactation. Diagnoses were established on the basis of clinical symptoms, serum thyroxine and TRAb, thyroid ultrasound, and orbital computed tomography. Ficoll-Paque density gradient centrifugation was used to isolate PBMCs from approximately 11 ml of fresh peripheral blood. Total RNA was extracted using Trizol reagent, and RNA quality was assessed on an Agilent 2100 Bioanalyzer.

Sample: blood. This sequence was found in a woman aged 50 to 60 with Graves' ophthalmopathy. The V and J genes are TRBV7-9 and TRBJ2-2, with no confident D gene call. The nucleotide sequence reads as follows: TGTGCCAGCAGCTTAGTGGGTAGAATCTCCGGGGAGCTGTTTTTT. This codes for CASSLVGRISGELFF.